These T cell receptor beta chains were read from a single sample in a study of blood T cell repertoires in COVID-19. Repertoires were generated with immunoSEQ multiplex PCR, while TCRdb's copy carries only in-frame clones and drops some. The table has about 200,000 clones, 70% to 90% seen once. The sample consisted of peripheral blood. The origin of the receptors is a human donor in a cohort sampled during active COVID-19. Both conserved end residues are part of each CDR3. Fields, in order: CDR3 DNA, CDR3 protein, J gene, D gene, clone size, V gene. The D gene is left open where the match is weak. Size tells how often a clone was seen (once, few, many) or the class of an expanded clone, and some rows leave it out.

DNA: TGTGCCAGCAGTGAGGAAGATAGCGGGACTACCACAGATACGCAGTATTTT
CDR3: CASSEEDSGTTTDTQYF
J: TRBJ2-3
D: TRBD2
size: -
V: TRBV2

DNA: TGTGCCAGCAGCTTTGTGCCGTCGGGGGAGAGCTCCTACAATGAGCAGTTCTTC
CDR3: CASSFVPSGESSYNEQFF
J: TRBJ2-1
D: -
size: -
V: TRBV7-2

DNA: TGTGCCAGTAGTTACCTGGGGGGTGAGCAGTTCTTC
CDR3: CASSYLGGEQFF
J: TRBJ2-1
D: -
size: few
V: TRBV19

DNA: TGTGCCAGCAGCCGCGGGGGTCTTACCTACGAGCAGTACTTC
CDR3: CASSRGGLTYEQYF
J: TRBJ2-7
D: TRBD2
size: -
V: TRBV3-1/TRBV3-2

DNA: TGTGCCAGCAGTTTTTCGGCAGGGGGGCAGGGACTGTTTTTT
CDR3: CASSFSAGGQGLFF
J: TRBJ1-4
D: TRBD1
size: -
V: TRBV28

DNA: TGCGCCAGCGTCGGCACCGGGGAGCTGTTTTTT
CDR3: CASVGTGELFF
J: TRBJ2-2
D: -
size: -
V: TRBV5-1

DNA: TGCGCCAGCAGCCAAGATTTCGGGAGATCTGGAAACACCATATATTTT
CDR3: CASSQDFGRSGNTIYF
J: TRBJ1-3
D: -
size: -
V: TRBV4-3

DNA: TGTGCCAGCAGCCATGGACAGGGGCCACGGGAGACCCAGTACTTC
CDR3: CASSHGQGPRETQYF
J: TRBJ2-5
D: TRBD1
size: -
V: TRBV3-1/TRBV3-2

DNA: TGTGCCAGCAGGGGGGGGTTGGTAGCAGATACGCAGTATTTT
CDR3: CASRGGLVADTQYF
J: TRBJ2-3
D: TRBD2
size: once
V: TRBV11-2

DNA: TGTGCCAGCAGCTCTTCACCCGGACAGTCCACAGATACGCAGTATTTT
CDR3: CASSSSPGQSTDTQYF
J: TRBJ2-3
D: -
size: -
V: TRBV28

DNA: TGCAGCGTTGAAGAGGGAGCTAACTATGGCTACACCTTC
CDR3: CSVEEGANYGYTF
J: TRBJ1-2
D: -
size: -
V: TRBV29-1

DNA: TGTGCCAGCAGTTTTGGCGTCGGGTACGAGCAGTACTTC
CDR3: CASSFGVGYEQYF
J: TRBJ2-7
D: -
size: -
V: TRBV6-5

DNA: TGTGCCAGCAGCCAAGATGCCTCCGGGACAAAGCAGTTCTTC
CDR3: CASSQDASGTKQFF
J: TRBJ2-1
D: -
size: once
V: TRBV3-1/TRBV3-2

DNA: TGTGCCAGCAACCCACAGGGGGGGATCGGGGAGCTGTTTTTT
CDR3: CASNPQGGIGELFF
J: TRBJ2-2
D: -
size: -
V: TRBV28

DNA: TGTGCCAGTAGTGGACGGGGGACAGGGGATGAAAAACTGTTTTTT
CDR3: CASSGRGTGDEKLFF
J: TRBJ1-4
D: TRBD1
size: -
V: TRBV19

DNA: TGTGCCAGTAGTATCAGGCTTTCCGGCGCGGGGGCGAAGCCCCAGCATTTT
CDR3: CASSIRLSGAGAKPQHF
J: TRBJ1-5
D: -
size: once
V: TRBV19

DNA: TGTGCCACCAGCAGAGATCGTGGGGCCGGAAACACCATATATTTT
CDR3: CATSRDRGAGNTIYF
J: TRBJ1-3
D: -
size: -
V: TRBV15

DNA: TGCGCCAGCAGCCAGAGTAGGGGACAGGGGTTAACGAATGAGCAGTTCTTC
CDR3: CASSQSRGQGLTNEQFF
J: TRBJ2-1
D: TRBD1
size: -
V: TRBV4-1

DNA: TGTGCCAGCGGCCCAGGGAGGGTGGGAGAGACCCAGTACTTC
CDR3: CASGPGRVGETQYF
J: TRBJ2-5
D: TRBD2
size: -
V: TRBV6-6

DNA: TGTGCCAGCAGCGTTAGCGGGGGCAATGAGCAGTTCTTC
CDR3: CASSVSGGNEQFF
J: TRBJ2-1
D: TRBD2
size: -
V: TRBV11-1

DNA: TGTGCCAGTAGTATTGCGGGCAGGGGGTCTTCCTACGAGCAGTACTTC
CDR3: CASSIAGRGSSYEQYF
J: TRBJ2-7
D: TRBD1
size: few
V: TRBV19